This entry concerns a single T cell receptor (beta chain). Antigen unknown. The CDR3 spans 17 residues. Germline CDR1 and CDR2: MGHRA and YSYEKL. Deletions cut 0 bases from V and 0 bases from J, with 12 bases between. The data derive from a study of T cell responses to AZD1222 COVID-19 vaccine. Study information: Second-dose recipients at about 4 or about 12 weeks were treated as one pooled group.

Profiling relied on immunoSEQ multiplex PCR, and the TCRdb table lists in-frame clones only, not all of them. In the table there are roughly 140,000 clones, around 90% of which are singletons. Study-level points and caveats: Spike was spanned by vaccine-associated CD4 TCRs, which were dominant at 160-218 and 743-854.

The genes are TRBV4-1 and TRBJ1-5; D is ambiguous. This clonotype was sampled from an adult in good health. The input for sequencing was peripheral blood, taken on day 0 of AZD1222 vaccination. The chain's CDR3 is CASSQEVLGNSNQPQHF. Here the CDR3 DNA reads TGCGCCAGCAGCCAAGAGGTTTTAGGGAATAGCAATCAGCCCCAGCATTTT.